This T cell receptor (beta chain) was sequenced in a study of CD8 T cells in Susac syndrome (dated 2019 in TCRdb). With regard to the full study: Of the Susac syndrome patients who were sequenced, eight or nine were in clinical remission while about six had clinically active disease. At blood withdrawal, Susac syndrome patients were either therapy-naive, taking corticosteroids (in some cases with IVIg as well), or taking IVIg alone. Repertoire sequencing was used to test whether CD8+ T cell activation and differentiation in Susac syndrome was antigen driven. On the study overall, not on this receptor specifically: The number of individuals in the TCR sequencing and HLA analysis was recognized as being relatively small. The CD4+ T cell repertoire of patients with Susac syndrome showed no detectable clonal expansion.

For this clonotype: There is no known antigen for this receptor. It has no much larger one-base neighbor in the sample; base qualities were not kept.

Peripheral blood CD8+ and CD4+ T cells from healthy donors, Susac syndrome patients and multiple sclerosis patients were profiled using high-throughput TCR beta sequencing. The Susac syndrome patients fulfilled recently defined diagnostic criteria for either definite or probable disease. Bulk CD8+ and CD4+ T cells were purified by magnetic negative isolation, whereas CD8+ TEMRA cells were enriched by FACS. Blood was drawn into EDTA tubes, processed within 24 hours, and PBMCs were isolated by density gradient centrifugation. PBMCs destined for TCR sequencing were cryopreserved in liquid nitrogen and later thawed in a 37 °C water bath. A purity of at least 90% was achieved for sorted or isolated CD4+, CD8+ and CD8+ TEMRA cells. RNA was extracted using the RNeasy kit, and about 0.5 to 1 ug of the RNA was reverse transcribed with random hexamers. TCR beta CDR3 regions were amplified with the immunoSEQ multiplex PCR assay covering 54 Vbeta and 13 Jbeta segments. To correct PCR amplification bias, a synthetic template baseline was used for both primer optimization and computational correction. Per the authors' processing: Reads were assigned to V, D and J genes according to IMGT and analyzed in immunoSEQ Analyzer, with only productive sequences retained. Clonality was calculated as one minus the Shannon entropy normalized by log2 of the number of productive unique sequences. For each patient and control, public and private clones were evaluated within the 100 most prevalent clones. A clone was defined as Susac-specific if it was absent from the healthy and MS cohorts, from some 1,100 published viral clones and from other ImmuneACCESS disease sequences. Using fastp at Q25 and MiXCR, TCRdb reprocessed the public reads and kept productive beta chains. Entries are consolidated by CDR3 protein sequence, retaining the most common genes and DNA. What appears here as the V and J calls and clone size reflects TCRdb's work, not the paper's. The sample table lists approximately 180,000 distinct CDR3 sequences, about 95% of them with a count of one. Of the sample, more than 0.08% falls within the top ten clones.

V is cut back by 5 bases and J by 4 bases, with 13 bases in the junction unmatched. Including cysteine and phenylalanine, the CDR3 has 17 amino acids. Only the CDR3 part of the read is kept: 51 bases, read in frame from the first base. The germline V gene encodes CDR1 SEHNR and CDR2 FQNEAQ (reference sequence). This receptor was taken from a human donor with Susac syndrome. The rearranged segments are TRBV7-9 and TRBJ2-7; 11 central bases correspond to TRBD2. Source material: CD4+ T cells from PBMCs. The nucleotide sequence reads as follows: TGTGCCAGCAGCCCCCCCACGGCGGTAGCGGGAGGGTACGAGCAGTACTTC. Its translation reads: CASSPPTAVAGGYEQYF.